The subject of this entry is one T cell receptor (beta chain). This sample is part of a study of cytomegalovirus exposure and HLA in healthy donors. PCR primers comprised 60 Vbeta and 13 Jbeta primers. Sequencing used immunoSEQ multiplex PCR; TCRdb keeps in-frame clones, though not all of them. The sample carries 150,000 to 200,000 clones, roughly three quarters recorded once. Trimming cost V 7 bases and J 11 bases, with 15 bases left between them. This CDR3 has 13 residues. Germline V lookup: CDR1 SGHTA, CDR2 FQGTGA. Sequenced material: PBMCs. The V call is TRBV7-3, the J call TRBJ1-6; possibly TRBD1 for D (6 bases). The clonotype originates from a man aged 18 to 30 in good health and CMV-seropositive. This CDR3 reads CASIRGEGAPLHF. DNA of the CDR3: TGTGCCAGCATCCGTGGAGAGGGGGCACCCCTCCACTTT.